This TCR beta chain was identified during a study of T cells in Graves' hyperthyroidism and ophthalmopathy. General study results and limits: Blood also contained most expanded thyroid clonotypes above 0.001.

The source material, RNA transcripts, was used to amplify TCR beta CDR3 regions. The TCR CDR3 was amplified in a first-round RT-PCR using the HTBI primer set. One entry per CDR3 protein results from TCRdb running MiXCR on the multiplex PCR reads. The data contain fewer than 800,000 distinct CDR3 sequences, 16% of them seen just once; the ten biggest clones take up around 8.1%. This clonotype was observed a handful of times. Its specificity is not known. Deletions cut 2 bases from V and 4 bases from J, with 12 bases between. CDR1 and CDR2 from the germline V gene are SGHTA and FQGNSA. This CDR3 has 15 residues.

Sequenced input: blood. The source is a man aged 18 to 29 with Graves' hyperthyroidism. J is TRBJ2-1 and V is TRBV7-2, with D possibly TRBD1 on 5 matching bases. CDR3 DNA: TGTGCCAGCAGCTTACAGGGCACCCCGTACAATGAGCAGTTCTTC. It specifies CASSLQGTPYNEQFF.